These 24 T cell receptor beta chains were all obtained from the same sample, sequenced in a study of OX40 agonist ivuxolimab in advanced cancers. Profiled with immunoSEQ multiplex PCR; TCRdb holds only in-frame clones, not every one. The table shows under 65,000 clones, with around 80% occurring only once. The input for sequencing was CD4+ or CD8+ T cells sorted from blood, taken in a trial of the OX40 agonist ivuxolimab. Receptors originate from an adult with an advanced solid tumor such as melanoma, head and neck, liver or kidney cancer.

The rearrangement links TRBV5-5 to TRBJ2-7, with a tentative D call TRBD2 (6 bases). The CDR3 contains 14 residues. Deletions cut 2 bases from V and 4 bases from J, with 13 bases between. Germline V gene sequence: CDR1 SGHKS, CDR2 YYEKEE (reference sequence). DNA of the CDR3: TGTGCCAGCAGCTTATCGGGAGAAGGGTACGAGCAGTACTTC. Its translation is CASSLSGEGYEQYF.

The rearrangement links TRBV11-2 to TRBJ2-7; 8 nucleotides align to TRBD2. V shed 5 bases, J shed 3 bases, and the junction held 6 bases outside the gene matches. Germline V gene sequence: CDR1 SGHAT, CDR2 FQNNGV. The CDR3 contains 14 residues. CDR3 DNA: TGTGCCAGCAGCCAGACTAGCGAGCTCTACGAGCAGTACTTC. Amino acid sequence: CASSQTSELYEQYF.

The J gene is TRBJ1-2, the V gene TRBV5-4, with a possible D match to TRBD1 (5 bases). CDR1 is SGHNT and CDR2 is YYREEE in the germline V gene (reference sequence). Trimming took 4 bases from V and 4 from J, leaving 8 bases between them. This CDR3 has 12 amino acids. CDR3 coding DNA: TGTGCCAGCAGCGCGGGACCCTATGGCTACACCTTC. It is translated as CASSAGPYGYTF. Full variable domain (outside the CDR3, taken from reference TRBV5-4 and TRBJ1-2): ETGVTQSPTHLIKTRGQQVTLRCSSQSGHNTVSWYQQALGQGPQFIFQYYREEENGRGNFPPRFSGLQFPNYSSELNVNALELDDSALYLCASSAGPYGYTFGSGTRLTVV.

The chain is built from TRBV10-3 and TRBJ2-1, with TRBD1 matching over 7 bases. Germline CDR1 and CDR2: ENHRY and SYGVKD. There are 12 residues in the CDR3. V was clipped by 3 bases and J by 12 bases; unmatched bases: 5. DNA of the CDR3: TGTGCCATCAGTGATGCAGGGGGTCTGCAGTTCTTC. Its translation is CAISDAGGLQFF.

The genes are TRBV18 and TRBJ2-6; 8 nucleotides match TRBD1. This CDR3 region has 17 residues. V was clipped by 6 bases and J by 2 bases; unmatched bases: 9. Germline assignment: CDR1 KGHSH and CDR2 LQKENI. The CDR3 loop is CASSAGTGHTGANVLTF. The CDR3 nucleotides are TGTGCCAGCTCCGCCGGGACAGGACACACTGGGGCCAACGTCCTGACTTTC.

CDR3 protein: CASSQNPRGEQYF. The CDR3 nucleotides are TGTGCCAGCTCCCAGAATCCTAGGGGCGAGCAGTACTTC. V gene TRBV18 combines with J gene TRBJ2-7, with a possible D match to TRBD1 (5 bases). CDR3 length: 13 residues. CDR1 KGHSH and CDR2 LQKENI come from the germline V gene. Trimming stripped 6 bases from V and 6 bases from J, with 15 bases between.

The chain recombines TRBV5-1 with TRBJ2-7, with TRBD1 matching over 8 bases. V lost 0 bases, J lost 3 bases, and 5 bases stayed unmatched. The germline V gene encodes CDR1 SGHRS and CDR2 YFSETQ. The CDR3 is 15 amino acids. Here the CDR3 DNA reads TGCGCCAGCAGCTTGGATCGACAGGGGTTCTACGAGCAGTACTTC. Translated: CASSLDRQGFYEQYF.

The CDR3 DNA reads as TGTGCCAGCAGTGAAGTAGGGGGGAACACCATATATTTT. This translates into CASSEVGGNTIYF. J is TRBJ1-3 and V is TRBV2; possibly TRBD1 for D (6 bases). Trimming took off 1 base at V and 7 bases at J, with 8 bases between the two ends. Germline CDR1 SNHLY, CDR2 FYNNEI. The CDR3 is made up of 13 amino acids.

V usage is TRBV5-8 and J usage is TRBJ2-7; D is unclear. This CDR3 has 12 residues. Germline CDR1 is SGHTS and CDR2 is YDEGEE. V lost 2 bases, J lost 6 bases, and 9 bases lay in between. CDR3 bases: TGTGCCAGCAGCTTACGGGCTTCCGAGCAGTACTTC. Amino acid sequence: CASSLRASEQYF.

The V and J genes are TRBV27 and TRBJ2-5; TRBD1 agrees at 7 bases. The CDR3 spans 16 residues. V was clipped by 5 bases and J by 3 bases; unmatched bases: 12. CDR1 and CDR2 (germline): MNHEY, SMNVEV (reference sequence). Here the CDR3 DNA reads TGTGCCAGCAGTACCCCCTCCCGGGACAGCAAAGAGACCCAGTACTTC. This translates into CASSTPSRDSKETQYF.

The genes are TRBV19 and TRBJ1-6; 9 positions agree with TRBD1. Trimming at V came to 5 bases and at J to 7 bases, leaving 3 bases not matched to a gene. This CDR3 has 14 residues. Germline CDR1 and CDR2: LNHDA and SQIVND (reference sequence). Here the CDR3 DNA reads TGTGCCAGTAGTCCGGGACAGGGAAATTCACCCCTCCACTTT. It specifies CASSPGQGNSPLHF.

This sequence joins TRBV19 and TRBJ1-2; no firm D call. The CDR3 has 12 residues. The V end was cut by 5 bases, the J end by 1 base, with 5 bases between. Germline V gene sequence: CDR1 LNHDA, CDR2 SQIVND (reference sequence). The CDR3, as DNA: TGTGCCAGTAGTTGGGGTAACTATGGCTACACCTTC. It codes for CASSWGNYGYTF.

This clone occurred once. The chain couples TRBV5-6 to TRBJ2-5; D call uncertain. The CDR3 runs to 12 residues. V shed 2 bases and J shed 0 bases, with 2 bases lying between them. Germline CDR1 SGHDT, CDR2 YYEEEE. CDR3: CASSLYQETQYF. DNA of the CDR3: TGTGCCAGCAGCTTATACCAAGAGACCCAGTACTTC.

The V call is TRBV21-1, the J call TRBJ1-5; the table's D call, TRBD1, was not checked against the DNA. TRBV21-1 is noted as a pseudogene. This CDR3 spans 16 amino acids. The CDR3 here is CASSTRSSGTNQPQHF. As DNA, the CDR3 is TGTGCCAGCAGCACGCGCTCCTCAGGTACCAATCAGCCCCAGCATTTT.

CDR3 in amino acids: CAWGGYGATNEKLFF. The DNA of the CDR3 is TGTGCCTGGGGGGGTTATGGGGCAACTAATGAAAAACTGTTTTTT. V is TRBV30 and J is TRBJ1-4, with a possible D match to TRBD1 (5 bases). Germline loops: CDR1 GTSNPN, CDR2 SVGIG (reference sequence). The CDR3 loop spans 15 amino acids. Deletions cut 5 bases from V and 0 bases from J, with 13 bases between.

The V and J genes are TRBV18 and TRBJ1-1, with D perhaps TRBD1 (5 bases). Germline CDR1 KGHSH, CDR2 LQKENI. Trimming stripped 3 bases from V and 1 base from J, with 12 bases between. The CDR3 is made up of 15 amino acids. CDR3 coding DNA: TGTGCCAGCTCACCTAATAGCCAGGGGAACACTGAAGCTTTCTTT. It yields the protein CASSPNSQGNTEAFF.

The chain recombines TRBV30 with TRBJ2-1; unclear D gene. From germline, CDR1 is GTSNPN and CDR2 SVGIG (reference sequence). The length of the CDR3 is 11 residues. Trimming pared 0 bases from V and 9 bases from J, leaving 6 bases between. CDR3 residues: CAWSVIPEQFF. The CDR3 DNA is TGTGCCTGGAGTGTAATCCCTGAGCAGTTCTTC.

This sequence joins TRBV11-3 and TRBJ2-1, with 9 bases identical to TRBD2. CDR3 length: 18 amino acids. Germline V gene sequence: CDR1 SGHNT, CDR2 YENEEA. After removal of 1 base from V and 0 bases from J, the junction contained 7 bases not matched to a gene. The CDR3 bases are TGTGCCAGCAGCTTAGTACTAGCGGGTCCGAGCTCCTACAATGAGCAGTTCTTC. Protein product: CASSLVLAGPSSYNEQFF. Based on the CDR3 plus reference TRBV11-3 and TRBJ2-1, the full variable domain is EAGVVQSPRYKIIEKKQPVAFWCNPISGHNTLYWYLQNLGQGPELLIRYENEEAVDDSQLPKDRFSAERLKGVDSTLKIQPAELGDSAVYLCASSLVLAGPSSYNEQFFGPGTRLTVL.

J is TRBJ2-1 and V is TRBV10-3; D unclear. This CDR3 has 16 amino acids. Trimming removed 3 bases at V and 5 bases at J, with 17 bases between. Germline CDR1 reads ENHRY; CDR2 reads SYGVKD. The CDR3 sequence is CAISEGSAFRNNEQFF. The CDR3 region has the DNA TGTGCCATCAGTGAAGGGTCGGCGTTTAGAAACAATGAGCAGTTCTTC.

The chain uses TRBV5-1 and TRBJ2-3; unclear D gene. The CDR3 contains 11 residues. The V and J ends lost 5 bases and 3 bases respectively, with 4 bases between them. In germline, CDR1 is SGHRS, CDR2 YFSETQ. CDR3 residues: CASSRTDTQYF. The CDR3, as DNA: TGCGCCAGCAGTAGGACAGATACGCAGTATTTT.

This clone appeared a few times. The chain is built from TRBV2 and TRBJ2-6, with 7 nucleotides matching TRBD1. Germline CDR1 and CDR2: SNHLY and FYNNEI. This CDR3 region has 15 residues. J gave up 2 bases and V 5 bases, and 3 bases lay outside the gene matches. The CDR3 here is CASSPDRAGANVLTF. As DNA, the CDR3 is TGTGCCAGCAGTCCCGACAGGGCTGGGGCCAACGTCCTGACTTTC.

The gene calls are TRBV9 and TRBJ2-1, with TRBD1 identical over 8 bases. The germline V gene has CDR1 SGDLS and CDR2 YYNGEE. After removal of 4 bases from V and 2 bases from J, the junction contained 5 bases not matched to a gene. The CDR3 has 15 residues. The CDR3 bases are TGTGCCAGCAGCTCTCCGGGACAGGCCTACAATGAGCAGTTCTTC. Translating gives CASSSPGQAYNEQFF.

CDR3 sequence: CASSVEGSYEQYF. The CDR3 nucleotides are TGTGCCAGCAGCGTAGAGGGCAGTTACGAGCAGTACTTC. The rearrangement joins TRBV9 to TRBJ2-7; D ambiguous. The ends were cut back, 0 bases at V and 4 bases at J, with 8 bases in the middle. Germline loops: CDR1 SGDLS, CDR2 YYNGEE. The CDR3 sequence is 13 residues long.

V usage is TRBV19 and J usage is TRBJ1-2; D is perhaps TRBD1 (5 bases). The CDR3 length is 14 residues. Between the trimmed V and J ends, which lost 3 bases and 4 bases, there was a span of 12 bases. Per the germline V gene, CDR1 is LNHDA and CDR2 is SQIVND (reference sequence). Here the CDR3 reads CASSIFTGTYGYTF. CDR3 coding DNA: TGTGCCAGTAGTATTTTTACGGGGACCTATGGCTACACCTTC.